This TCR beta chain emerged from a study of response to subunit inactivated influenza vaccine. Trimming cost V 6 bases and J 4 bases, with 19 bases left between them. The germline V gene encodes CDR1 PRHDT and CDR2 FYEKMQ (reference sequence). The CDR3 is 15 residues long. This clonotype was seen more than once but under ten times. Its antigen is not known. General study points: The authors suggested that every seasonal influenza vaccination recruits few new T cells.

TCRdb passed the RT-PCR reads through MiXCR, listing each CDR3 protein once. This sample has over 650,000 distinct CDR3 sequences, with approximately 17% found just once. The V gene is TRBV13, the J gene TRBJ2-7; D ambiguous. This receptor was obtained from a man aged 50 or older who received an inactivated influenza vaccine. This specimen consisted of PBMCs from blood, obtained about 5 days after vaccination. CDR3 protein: CASSLQSLTLYEQYF. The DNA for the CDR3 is TGTGCCAGCAGTCTCCAGAGTCTCACCCTTTACGAGCAGTACTTC. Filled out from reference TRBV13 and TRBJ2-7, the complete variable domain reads AAGVIQSPRHLIKEKRETATLKCYPIPRHDTVYWYQQGPGQDPQFLISFYEKMQSDKGSIPDRFSAQQFSDYHSELNMSSLELGDSALYFCASSLQSLTLYEQYFGPGTRLTVT.